The rows below give T cell receptor beta chains drawn from one sample of a study of blood T cell repertoires in COVID-19. Libraries were prepared by immunoSEQ multiplex PCR; TCRdb keeps only in-frame clonotypes and omits some of them. Among approximately 35,000 clones listed, about 90% were seen once. The sample was peripheral blood. The receptors were gathered from a human donor with active COVID-19. The donor label of this sample is uncertain. The CDR3 runs from the conserved cysteine through the conserved F or W. The D gene is left open where the match is weak. The size field is filled for only some rows; it gives once, few, many or a size class.

NA	NA	TRBV7-9	TRBJ1-2	CASSLDEDSYGYTF	TGTGCCAGCAGCTTAGACGAGGACAGCTATGGCTACACCTTC
NA	NA	TRBV27	TRBJ2-6	CASSLQSGANVLTF	TGTGCCAGCAGTTTGCAGTCTGGGGCCAACGTCCTGACTTTC
NA	TRBD1	TRBV6-2/TRBV6-3	TRBJ1-6	CASSYLSGQGNNSPLHF	TGTGCCAGCAGTTACTTGTCCGGACAGGGAAATAATTCACCCCTCCACTTT
NA	TRBD2	TRBV27	TRBJ2-7	CASSFLTSGGLSEQYF	TGTGCCAGCAGTTTTCTCACTAGCGGGGGGCTCTCCGAGCAGTACTTC
NA	TRBD1	TRBV6-2/TRBV6-3	TRBJ1-2	CASSHRQGAYGYTF	TGTGCCAGCAGCCATAGACAGGGGGCGTATGGCTACACCTTC
NA	NA	TRBV11-1	TRBJ2-7	CASSSRVYEQYF	TGTGCCAGCAGCTCCAGGGTCTACGAGCAGTACTTC
NA	TRBD2	TRBV14	TRBJ2-7	CASSQRTSFLYEQYF	TGTGCCAGCAGCCAGCGGACTAGCTTCCTTTACGAGCAGTACTTC
NA	TRBD1	TRBV10-3	TRBJ1-1	CAISESKDRVRNTEAFF	TGTGCCATCAGTGAGTCTAAGGACAGGGTAAGGAACACTGAAGCTTTCTTT
NA	NA	TRBV19	TRBJ1-4	CASSSPPGHNNEKLFF	TGTGCCAGTAGCTCGCCTCCGGGACACAATAATGAAAAACTGTTTTTT
NA	TRBD2	TRBV7-6	TRBJ2-3	CASSLGAGGQDTQYF	TGTGCCAGCAGCTTAGGGGCGGGGGGTCAAGATACGCAGTATTTT
NA	TRBD2	TRBV4-2	TRBJ2-1	CASSQLTSGLVDEQFF	TGTGCCAGCAGCCAACTCACTAGCGGCCTTGTGGATGAGCAGTTCTTC
NA	NA	TRBV28	TRBJ2-7	CASSFGGRGYEQYF	TGTGCCAGCAGTTTCGGAGGGAGGGGGTACGAGCAGTACTTC
once	NA	TRBV28	TRBJ2-3	CASSFSSLLSDTQYF	TGTGCCAGCAGCTTCAGTTCCTTGCTTTCAGATACGCAGTATTTT
once	TRBD1	TRBV6-6	TRBJ1-2	CASTFVDRRGGYTF	TGTGCCAGCACCTTTGTGGACAGGAGGGGTGGCTACACCTTC
NA	NA	TRBV19	TRBJ1-5	CASSWSVNQPQHF	TGTGCCAGTAGTTGGTCGGTAAATCAGCCCCAGCATTTT
NA	TRBD1	TRBV7-6	TRBJ1-1	CASSPWTGGTVGGTTEAFF	TGTGCCAGCAGCCCCTGGACAGGGGGGACTGTTGGGGGAACAACTGAAGCTTTCTTT
NA	TRBD1	TRBV28	TRBJ2-7	CASGRTGSSYEQYF	TGTGCCAGCGGCAGGACAGGGAGCTCCTACGAGCAGTACTTC
NA	TRBD1	TRBV25-1	TRBJ1-6	CASSTVKGQAMRNSPLHF	TGTGCCAGCAGTACGGTGAAGGGACAGGCCATGAGGAATTCACCCCTCCACTTT
NA	NA	TRBV12-3/TRBV12-4	TRBJ2-5	CASSLTGETQYF	TGTGCCAGCAGTCTGACTGGGGAGACCCAGTACTTC
NA	NA	TRBV10-3	TRBJ1-1	CAIKDSGGTEAFF	TGTGCCATCAAGGATTCCGGGGGCACTGAAGCTTTCTTT
NA	NA	TRBV27	TRBJ1-2	CASSLQGNYGYTF	TGTGCCAGCAGTTTACAGGGGAACTATGGCTACACCTTC
NA	NA	TRBV5-1	TRBJ2-7	CASSFDNTYEQYF	TGCGCCAGCAGCTTCGACAACACCTACGAGCAGTACTTC
NA	NA	TRBV5-6	TRBJ1-1	CASSLVPYRVSTEAFF	TGTGCCAGCAGCTTGGTACCCTACAGGGTAAGCACTGAAGCTTTCTTT
NA	TRBD1	TRBV11-2	TRBJ2-7	CASRPDRDYEQYF	TGTGCCAGCAGACCCGACAGGGACTACGAGCAGTACTTC
NA	TRBD2	TRBV7-9	TRBJ2-3	CASSWAGLAGDAQYF	TGTGCCAGCAGCTGGGCGGGGCTAGCGGGGGATGCGCAGTATTTT
NA	TRBD2	TRBV30	TRBJ2-3	CAWSVGAGVRDTQYF	TGTGCCTGGAGTGTGGGAGCGGGAGTTAGAGATACGCAGTATTTT
NA	TRBD1	TRBV27	TRBJ2-3	CASSLRDRGTDTQYF	TGTGCCAGCAGTTTACGGGACAGAGGAACAGATACGCAGTATTTT
NA	TRBD1	TRBV20-1	TRBJ2-5	CSASSPTGGQETQYF	TGCAGTGCTAGTTCCCCCACAGGGGGCCAAGAGACCCAGTACTTC
NA	NA	TRBV6-1	TRBJ2-7	CASSESPTVNYEQYF	TGTGCCAGCAGTGAAAGCCCGACAGTTAACTACGAGCAGTACTTC
NA	TRBD2	TRBV19	TRBJ2-3	CASSIYGRAADTQYF	TGTGCCAGTAGTATCTACGGGAGGGCCGCAGATACGCAGTATTTT
NA	TRBD1	TRBV6-2/TRBV6-3	TRBJ2-7	CASSSPGQESYEQYF	TGTGCCAGCAGTTCCCCGGGACAGGAGTCCTACGAGCAGTACTTC
NA	NA	TRBV6-4	TRBJ1-1	CASSATGSVTEAFF	TGTGCCAGCAGTGCGACAGGCTCGGTGACTGAAGCTTTCTTT
NA	TRBD1	TRBV28	TRBJ2-5	CASSPSDRGEETQYF	TGTGCCAGCAGCCCCTCCGACAGGGGGGAAGAGACCCAGTACTTC
NA	TRBD2	TRBV11-3	TRBJ2-1	CASSKGLAGGGHEQFF	TGTGCCAGCAGTAAGGGACTAGCGGGGGGAGGGCATGAGCAGTTCTTC
NA	TRBD2	TRBV5-1	TRBJ2-1	CASSFEREGPNEQFF	TGCGCCAGCAGCTTCGAGCGGGAGGGCCCCAATGAGCAGTTCTTC
NA	TRBD2	TRBV20-1	TRBJ2-7	CSARGLAGGYF	TGCAGTGCTAGGGGACTAGCGGGGGGGTACTTC
NA	TRBD1	TRBV18	TRBJ1-4	CASSRGRDEKLFF	TGTGCCAGCTCCAGGGGGCGCGATGAAAAACTGTTTTTT